This entry concerns a single T cell receptor beta chain. As yet, its antigen is unknown. Trimming cost V 3 bases and J 2 bases; bases outside gene matches: 8. The CDR3 spans 16 residues. The data derive from a study of T cell repertoires in cytomegalovirus infection. Study summary: Recently identified HLA-C-restricted CMV epitopes were among the peptides used.

TCRdb recomputed calls from the reads with MiXCR, one row per CDR3 protein. The sample holds approximately 74,000 distinct CDR3 sequences, 35% to 45% seen once. The rearrangement links TRBV7-1 to TRBJ2-7; 9 bases are a match to TRBD2. TRBV7-1 carries the ORF label, with uncertain function. The starting material was CD8+ T cells from cultured PBMCs, obtained from culture after CMV antigen stimulation. The receptor was derived from a human donor in good health (CMV status not recorded). Some clones in this sample may be carry-over from other donors' samples. For the CDR3, the DNA is TGTGCCAGCAGCTCCACCGTAGCGGGGGCTACCTACGAGCAGTACTTC. Its translation is CASSSTVAGATYEQYF.